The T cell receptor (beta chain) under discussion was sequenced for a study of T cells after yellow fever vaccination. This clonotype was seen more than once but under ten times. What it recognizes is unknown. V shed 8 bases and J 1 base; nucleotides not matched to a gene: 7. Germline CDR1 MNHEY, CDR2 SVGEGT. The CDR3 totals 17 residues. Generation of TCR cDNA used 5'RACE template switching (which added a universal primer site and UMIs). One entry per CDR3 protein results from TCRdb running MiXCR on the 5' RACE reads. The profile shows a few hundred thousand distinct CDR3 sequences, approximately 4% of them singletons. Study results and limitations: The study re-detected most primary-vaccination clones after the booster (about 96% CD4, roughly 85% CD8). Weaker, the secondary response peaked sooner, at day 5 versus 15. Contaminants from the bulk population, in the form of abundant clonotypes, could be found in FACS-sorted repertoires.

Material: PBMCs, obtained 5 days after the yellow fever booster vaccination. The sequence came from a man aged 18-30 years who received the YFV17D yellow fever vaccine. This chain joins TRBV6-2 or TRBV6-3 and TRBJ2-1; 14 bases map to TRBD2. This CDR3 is CASGGLAGGVSYNEQFF. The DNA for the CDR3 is TGTGCCAGCGGTGGACTAGCGGGGGGAGTTTCCTACAATGAGCAGTTCTTC.